The subject of this entry is one TCR beta chain. This record belongs to a study of CD8 T cells in Susac syndrome. The multiple sclerosis control group comprised treatment-naive patients with stable or active relapsing-remitting disease. When the RNA was reverse transcribed, random hexamers were used with an input of roughly 0.5 to 1 ug. MiXCR, applied by TCRdb to the immunoSEQ multiplex PCR reads, yields one record per CDR3 protein. The table has about 430,000 distinct CDR3 sequences, about 85% seen once. The CDR3 is made up of 13 amino acids. Germline V gives CDR1 LNHDA, CDR2 SQIVND (reference sequence). The germline V and J ends were trimmed by 8 bases and 11 bases, with 21 bases remaining between them.

The chain is built from TRBV19 and TRBJ1-1; maybe TRBD1 (6 bases). This receptor was obtained from a human donor with multiple sclerosis. Sequencing was performed on CD8+ T cells from PBMCs. The CDR3 loop reads CASLTPGHYGAFF. The CDR3 DNA is TGTGCCAGTCTAACACCGGGACACTACGGGGCTTTCTTT.